This T cell receptor beta chain derives from a study of T cells in Graves' hyperthyroidism and ophthalmopathy. Whole-study findings and limits: A model of 13 V-J features distinguished ophthalmopathy from stable hyperthyroidism.

The source material, RNA transcripts, was used to amplify TCR beta CDR3 regions. Initially, a first-round RT-PCR of the TCR CDR3 employed the HTBI primer set. TCRdb independently ran MiXCR on the multiplex PCR reads; one entry per CDR3 protein. The sample has under 700,000 distinct CDR3 sequences; roughly 46% are singletons. With regard to this clonotype: Its cognate antigen is unknown.

Patients between 18 and 65 years old had hyperthyroidism, newly diagnosed and lasting under 2 months. Sequencing input: peripheral blood or thyroid tissue (not recorded which). The TCR originated in a woman aged 18-35 years with Graves' hyperthyroidism.

CDR3 in amino acids: CASSQSGTGIYEQYF. Written as DNA, the CDR3 is TGTGCCAGCAGCCAATCGGGGACAGGGATCTACGAGCAGTACTTC. The rearrangement joins TRBV16 to TRBJ2-7; 9 bases agree with TRBD1. V shed 0 bases, J shed 3 bases, and the junction held 3 bases outside the gene matches. This CDR3 has 15 residues. CDR1 KGHSY and CDR2 FQNENV come from the germline V gene.